These T cell receptor beta chains were read from a single sample in a study of control samples from healthy donors and cancer patients. Profiling relied on immunoSEQ multiplex PCR, and the TCRdb table lists in-frame clones only, not all of them. Of around 86,000 clones listed, approximately 90% are singletons. Sequenced input: PBMCs. These TCRs come from a woman aged 55-70 years with head and neck cancer. The CDR3 runs from the conserved cysteine through the conserved F or W. Fields, in order: clone size, V gene, D gene, J gene, CDR3 protein, CDR3 DNA. The D gene is left open where the match is weak. Expanded clones are given a class, and other clones once, few, many or no size at all.

>.|TRBV19|TRBD2|TRBJ2-1
CATRTSYNEQFF
TGTGCCACGAGGACTAGCTACAATGAGCAGTTCTTC
>.|TRBV7-2|TRBD2|TRBJ2-1
CASTRLREENEQFF
TGTGCCAGCACGCGTCTGCGGGAGGAGAATGAGCAGTTCTTC
>.|TRBV6-4|.|TRBJ2-3
CASSEGLGFGTDTQYF
TGTGCCAGCAGTGAAGGTTTAGGGTTCGGCACAGATACGCAGTATTTT
>.|TRBV7-8|TRBD2|TRBJ2-5
CASSLLAGGYQETQYF
TGTGCCAGCAGCTTATTGGCGGGAGGGTACCAAGAGACCCAGTACTTC
>.|TRBV19|.|TRBJ2-7
CASSDLGLPTSEQYF
TGTGCCAGTAGTGACCTAGGACTGCCCACAAGCGAGCAGTACTTC
>.|TRBV5-6|TRBD2|TRBJ2-7
CASSLSGLVRTYEQYF
TGTGCCAGCAGCTTGTCGGGACTAGTACGAACGTACGAGCAGTACTTC
>.|TRBV12-5|.|TRBJ1-3
CASGSGFSGNTIYF
TGTGCTAGTGGATCAGGGTTCTCTGGAAACACCATATATTTT
>.|TRBV6-5|.|TRBJ2-7
CASRGQSATYEQYF
TGTGCCAGTCGTGGACAGTCAGCAACCTACGAGCAGTACTTC
>.|TRBV19|.|TRBJ2-3
CASSIGVATSTDTQYF
TGTGCCAGTAGTATTGGAGTAGCGACTAGCACAGATACGCAGTATTTT
>once|TRBV10-3|TRBD1|TRBJ2-5
CASRRDRGIQETQYF
TGTGCCAGCCGTAGGGACAGGGGGATCCAAGAGACCCAGTACTTC
>.|TRBV19|.|TRBJ1-6
CASSIGNSLWNSPLHF
TGTGCCAGTAGTATAGGTAACTCCCTTTGGAATTCACCCCTCCACTTT
>.|TRBV9|TRBD1|TRBJ1-2
CASSTGTGNYGYTF
TGTGCCAGCAGCACTGGGACAGGGAACTATGGCTACACCTTC
>.|TRBV24-1|.|TRBJ1-5
CATSDRASNQPQHF
TGTGCCACCAGTGATCGGGCCAGCAATCAGCCCCAGCATTTT
>.|TRBV7-8|TRBD2|TRBJ2-1
CASSPGLAGGHNEQFF
TGTGCCAGCAGCCCGGGACTAGCGGGAGGGCACAATGAGCAGTTCTTC